The clone carrying this T cell receptor beta chain was seen at least ten times. The target antigen is unknown. The data were obtained in a study of T cells in Graves' hyperthyroidism and ophthalmopathy. Study outcomes and limitations: The majority of expanded thyroid clonotypes above 0.001 also appeared in blood.

Trimming removed 1 base from V and 1 base from J, with 4 bases in between. The CDR3 runs 13 residues. The germline gives CDR1 MGHDK, CDR2 SYGVNS. Regions amplified from RNA transcripts were the TCR beta CDR3 regions. An initial round of RT-PCR targeting the TCR CDR3 relied on the HTBI primer set. In TCRdb, the multiplex PCR reads were re-called with MiXCR into one record per CDR3 protein. Of hundreds of thousands of distinct CDR3 sequences listed, 45% are singletons. This chain uses TRBV25-1 with TRBJ1-1; D gene uncertain. Sequenced material: peripheral blood or thyroid tissue (not recorded which). This TCR was recovered from an adult man with Graves' disease, either hyperthyroidism or ophthalmopathy (not recorded which). This CDR3 is CASSEFGNTEAFF. CDR3 nucleotides: TGTGCCAGCAGTGAATTCGGGAACACTGAAGCTTTCTTT.